This is a list of T cell receptor beta chains from one sample in a study of blood T cell repertoires in COVID-19. Clones were sequenced by immunoSEQ multiplex PCR, and TCRdb holds only the in-frame ones, with some missing. The sample includes 130,000 or so clones, roughly four fifths of them seen just once. Specimen: PBMCs or T cells enriched from blood (not recorded which). The receptors were gathered from a man aged 25-45 years who had recovered from COVID-19. CDR3s include the opening cysteine and the closing phenylalanine or tryptophan. A D gene is named only where the DNA matches it firmly. Rows may omit the clone size; those that give it use once, few, many or a size class.

NA,TRBJ1-1,TRBD1,TRBV20-1,CSASGRQGTTEAFF,TGCAGTGCTAGTGGGAGACAGGGGACCACTGAAGCTTTCTTT
NA,TRBJ1-3,NA,TRBV2,CASSEARVRSGNTIYF,TGTGCCAGCAGTGAAGCGAGGGTGCGCTCTGGAAACACCATATATTTT
many,TRBJ1-2,TRBD1,TRBV29-1,CSVTDRGGSRGYTF,TGCAGCGTTACGGACAGGGGAGGCTCACGGGGCTACACCTTC
NA,TRBJ1-4,TRBD1,TRBV10-2,CASSEGVGQGEKLFF,TGCGCCAGCAGTGAAGGGGTAGGACAGGGAGAAAAACTGTTTTTT
NA,TRBJ1-5,NA,TRBV24-1,CATSDLRGQPQHF,TGTGCCACCAGTGATTTGCGGGGGCAGCCCCAGCATTTT
NA,TRBJ1-2,NA,TRBV7-9,CASSPLFEVDGYTF,TGTGCCAGCAGCCCCCTGTTCGAGGTTGATGGCTACACCTTC
NA,TRBJ2-5,TRBD2,TRBV4-1,CASSLFSGVQETQYF,TGCGCCAGCAGCCTGTTTAGCGGGGTCCAAGAGACCCAGTACTTC
NA,TRBJ2-1,NA,TRBV5-1,CASSLGGGAQGEQFF,TGCGCCAGCAGCTTGGGTGGGGGGGCGCAGGGTGAGCAGTTCTTC
NA,TRBJ2-7,TRBD2,TRBV10-3,CAISAGGAFRLASSYEQYF,TGTGCCATCAGCGCGGGAGGCGCTTTTCGACTGGCAAGCTCCTACGAGCAGTACTTC
NA,TRBJ2-5,TRBD2,TRBV6-5,CASLRTSGGETQYF,TGTGCCAGCCTCCGGACTAGCGGAGGAGAGACCCAGTACTTC
few,TRBJ2-1,TRBD1,TRBV10-1,CASSSRTGGRDEQFF,TGCGCCAGCAGTTCCCGGACAGGGGGCCGCGATGAGCAGTTCTTC
NA,TRBJ2-6,NA,TRBV7-9,CASSLGMRQRNSGANVLTF,TGTGCCAGCAGCTTAGGAATGAGGCAACGAAACTCTGGGGCCAACGTCCTGACTTTC
few,TRBJ2-1,TRBD2,TRBV5-1,CASSTGLVYNEQFF,TGCGCCAGCAGCACGGGACTAGTGTACAATGAGCAGTTCTTC
NA,TRBJ1-2,TRBD1,TRBV10-3,CAISADRGLNYGYTF,TGTGCCATCAGCGCCGACAGGGGGCTTAACTATGGCTACACCTTC
NA,TRBJ2-3,TRBD2,TRBV5-4,CASSPKSGGADTQYF,TGTGCCAGCAGCCCTAAGAGCGGGGGGGCTGATACGCAGTATTTT
many,TRBJ2-2,NA,TRBV2,CASSDYNAGELFF,TGTGCCAGCAGTGACTATAACGCCGGGGAGCTGTTTTTT
NA,TRBJ1-1,NA,TRBV7-2,CASSLALANTEAFF,TGTGCCAGCAGCTTAGCCCTGGCAAACACTGAAGCTTTCTTT
NA,TRBJ2-1,NA,TRBV3-1/TRBV3-2,CASSQDVSDRNNEQFF,TGTGCCAGCAGCCAAGACGTGTCGGACAGAAACAATGAGCAGTTCTTC
NA,TRBJ2-1,TRBD2,TRBV5-4,CASSPSGGAVNEQFF,TGTGCCAGCAGCCCTAGCGGGGGGGCCGTGAATGAGCAGTTCTTC
NA,TRBJ1-5,TRBD1,TRBV27,CASSKQGLNQPQHF,TGTGCCAGCAGTAAACAGGGGTTGAATCAGCCCCAGCATTTT
NA,TRBJ1-3,NA,TRBV7-2,CASSLVPVTRGNTIYF,TGTGCCAGCAGCTTAGTCCCGGTTACGAGAGGAAACACCATATATTTT
NA,TRBJ2-1,TRBD1,TRBV2,CASAVTGASNEQFF,TGTGCCAGCGCGGTGACAGGGGCTTCCAATGAGCAGTTCTTC
few,TRBJ2-7,TRBD1,TRBV5-1,CASSLGSQGDEQYF,TGCGCCAGCAGCTTGGGATCACAGGGGGACGAGCAGTACTTC
NA,TRBJ2-1,NA,TRBV6-5,CASSYLYRSNEQFF,TGTGCCAGCAGTTACTTATACAGGTCCAATGAGCAGTTCTTC
NA,TRBJ2-5,TRBD2,TRBV11-2,CASSSSGGPQETQYF,TGTGCCAGCAGCTCTAGCGGGGGGCCTCAAGAGACCCAGTACTTC
NA,TRBJ2-2,TRBD1,TRBV6-5,CASSYTRQGTGELFF,TGTGCCAGCAGTTACACCAGACAGGGGACCGGGGAGCTGTTTTTT
NA,TRBJ2-3,TRBD2,TRBV10-2,CASTTSDDADTQYF,TGCGCCAGCACGACTAGCGACGATGCCGATACGCAGTATTTT